This paragraph covers one T cell receptor (beta chain) sequence. The repertoire was sequenced with immunoSEQ multiplex PCR; TCRdb's copy has only in-frame clones and lacks some. The sample lists about 340,000 clones, 93% occurring once. Per the germline V gene, CDR1 is KGHSH and CDR2 is LQKENI. This CDR3 has 11 amino acids. The V end was cut by 4 bases, the J end by 2 bases, with 2 bases between. These data belong to a study of brain T cells in children with intractable seizures. As to time point: blood from clinic visit 5 months post-surgery; TSC patient then seizure free. This sequence was found in a boy in the first two years of life with tuberous sclerosis and intractable seizures. The rearrangement uses TRBV18 and TRBJ2-5; D not certain. Sequencing used peripheral blood, obtained less than 6 months after surgery. As DNA, the CDR3 is TGTGCCAGCTCACAGCAAGAGACCCAGTACTTC. This codes for CASSQQETQYF.